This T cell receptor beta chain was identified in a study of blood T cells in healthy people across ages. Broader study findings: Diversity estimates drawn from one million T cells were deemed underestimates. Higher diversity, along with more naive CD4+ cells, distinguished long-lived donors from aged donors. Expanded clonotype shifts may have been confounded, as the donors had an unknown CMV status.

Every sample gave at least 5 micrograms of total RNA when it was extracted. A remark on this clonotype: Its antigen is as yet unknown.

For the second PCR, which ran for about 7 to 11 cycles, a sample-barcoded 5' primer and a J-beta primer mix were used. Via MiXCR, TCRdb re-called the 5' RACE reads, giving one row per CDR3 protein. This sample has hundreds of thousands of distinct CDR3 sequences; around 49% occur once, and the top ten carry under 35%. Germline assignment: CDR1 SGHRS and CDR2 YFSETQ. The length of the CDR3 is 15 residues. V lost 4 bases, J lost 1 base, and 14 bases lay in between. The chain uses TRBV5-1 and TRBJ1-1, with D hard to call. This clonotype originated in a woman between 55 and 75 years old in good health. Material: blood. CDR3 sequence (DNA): TGCGCCAGCAGCCTCCGGGCTCTCACGAACACTGAAGCTTTCTTT. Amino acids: CASSLRALTNTEAFF. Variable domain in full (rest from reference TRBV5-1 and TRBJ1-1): KAGVTQTPRYLIKTRGQQVTLSCSPISGHRSVSWYQQTPGQGLQFLFEYFSETQRNKGNFPGRFSGRQFSNSRSEMNVSTLELGDSALYLCASSLRALTNTEAFFGQGTRLTVV.